One T cell receptor beta chain is described in this entry. Its antigen is currently unknown. Tumor samples were obtained before definitive surgery or chemotherapy. The entry originates in a study of high-grade serous ovarian cancer treatment subgroups. The table came from immunoSEQ multiplex PCR; TCRdb's copy has only in-frame clones and leaves some out. Found here are approximately 36,000 clones, around 80% of them singletons; the top ten hold 3.1%. V lost 2 bases and J lost 9, with 11 bases in between. The CDR3 consists of 12 residues. Per the germline V gene, CDR1 is SQVTM and CDR2 is ANQGSEA. The study, taken as a whole, reports: TCR relatedness rose with neoantigen level and trended with mutation load. Only CDR3 was analyzed; CDR1 and CDR2 were not. Same-patient tumor repertoires overlapped at roughly 0.095 to 0.85; different patients barely overlapped.

This sequence was found in a human donor with high-grade serous ovarian cancer. V is TRBV29-1 and J is TRBJ2-1; D might be TRBD2 (5 bases). What was sequenced was tumor tissue. Here the CDR3 reads CSVERGSCEQFF. The CDR3 bases are TGCAGCGTTGAAAGAGGGTCCTGTGAGCAGTTCTTC.